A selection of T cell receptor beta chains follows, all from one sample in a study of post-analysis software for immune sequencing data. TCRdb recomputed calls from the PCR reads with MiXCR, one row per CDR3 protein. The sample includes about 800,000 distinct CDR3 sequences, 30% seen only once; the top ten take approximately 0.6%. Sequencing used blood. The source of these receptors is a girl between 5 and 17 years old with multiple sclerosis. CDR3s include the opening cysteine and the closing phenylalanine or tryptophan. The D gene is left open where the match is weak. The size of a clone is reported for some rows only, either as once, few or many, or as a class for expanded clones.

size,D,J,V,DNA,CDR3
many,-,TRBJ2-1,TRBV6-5,TGTGCCAGCAGTACTGGGAGCAATGAGCAGTTCTTC,CASSTGSNEQFF
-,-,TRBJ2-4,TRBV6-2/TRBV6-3,TGTGCCAGCAGCCGTAGGGAGGCGGCCAAAAACATTCAGTACTTC,CASSRREAAKNIQYF
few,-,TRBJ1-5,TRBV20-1,TGCAGTGCTAGAGATCCACAGACAGGTCTGGATCAGCCCCAGCATTTT,CSARDPQTGLDQPQHF
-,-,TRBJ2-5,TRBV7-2,TGTGCCAGCAGCCACCGACGGAACGGGATGAAAGAGACCCAGTACTTC,CASSHRRNGMKETQYF
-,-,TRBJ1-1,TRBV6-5,TGTGCCAGCAGCCGGCTTTCTACAGGGATGAACACTGAAGCTTTCTTT,CASSRLSTGMNTEAFF
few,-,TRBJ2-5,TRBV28,TGTGCCAGCAGCCCGGATATGAATAACCAAGAGACCCAGTACTTC,CASSPDMNNQETQYF
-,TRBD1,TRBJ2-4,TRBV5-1,TGCGCCAGCAGCTCCCTCTCACAGGGGGAATACATTCAGTACTTC,CASSSLSQGEYIQYF
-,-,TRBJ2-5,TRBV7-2,TGTGCCAGCAGCTTAGAGACTCGAACGGAGACCCAGTACTTC,CASSLETRTETQYF
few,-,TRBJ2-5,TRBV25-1,TGTGCCAGCAGTGAATGGGGCCAAGAGACCCAGTACTTC,CASSEWGQETQYF
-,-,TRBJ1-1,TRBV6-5,TGTGCCAGCAGTTACTCGATCGGAATCCGGAGGGGAGCTTTCTTT,CASSYSIGIRRGAFF
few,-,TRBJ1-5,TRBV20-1,TGCAGTGTTGGGGGTTATAGCAATCAGCCCCAGCATTTT,CSVGGYSNQPQHF
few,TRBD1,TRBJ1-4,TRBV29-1,TGCAGCGTTTCGCACAGGGGGCGAACTGAAGAAAAACTGTTTTTT,CSVSHRGRTEEKLFF
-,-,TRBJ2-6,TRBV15,TGTGCCACCAGCGAATCGTTCGGTATTACTGGGGCCAACGTCCTGACTTTC,CATSESFGITGANVLTF
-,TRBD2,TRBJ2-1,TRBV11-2,TGTGCCAGCAGCCCACACCTAGCGGGGGGCTACAATGAGCAGTTCTTC,CASSPHLAGGYNEQFF
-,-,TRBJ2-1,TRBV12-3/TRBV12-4,TGTGCCAGCTCCGGGGTGGCAGGGGATGAGCAGTTCTTC,CASSGVAGDEQFF
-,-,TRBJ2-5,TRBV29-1,TGCAGCGTTGAGAGAGTCATCCAAGAGACCCAGTACTTC,CSVERVIQETQYF
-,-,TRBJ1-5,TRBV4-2,TGTGCCAGCAGCCAAGAGGGGGCGGAAAGTCAGCCCCAGCATTTT,CASSQEGAESQPQHF
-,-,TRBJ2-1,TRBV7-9,TGTGCCAGCAGCCTCGGGCCCCTTCTTTACAATGAGCAGTTCTTC,CASSLGPLLYNEQFF
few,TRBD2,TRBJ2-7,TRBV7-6,TGTGCCAGCAGCCCCGGGCGGGAGGTATACGAGCAGTACTTC,CASSPGREVYEQYF
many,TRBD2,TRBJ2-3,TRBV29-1,TGCAGCGTTCCAGTTCTAGCGGGAGATTCCGCAGATACGCAGTATTTT,CSVPVLAGDSADTQYF
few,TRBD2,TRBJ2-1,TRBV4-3,TGCGCCAGCAGCCAGACTAGCGGGGCGGGCAATGAGCAGTTCTTC,CASSQTSGAGNEQFF
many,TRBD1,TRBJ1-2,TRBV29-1,TGCAGCGTTGAAGATATGGGGACAGGGGAGGGCTACACCTTC,CSVEDMGTGEGYTF
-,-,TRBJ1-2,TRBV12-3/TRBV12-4,TGTGCCAGCAGTCCTATATCTGGCTACACCTTC,CASSPISGYTF
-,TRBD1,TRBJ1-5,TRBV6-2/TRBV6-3,TGTGCCAGCAGTTACTTCGGACCGGGATTGTGGGGACAGGGGAGGCATTTT,CASSYFGPGLWGQGRHF
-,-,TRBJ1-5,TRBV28,TGTGCCAGCAGATCCAGAGTATATAGCAATCAGCCCCAGCATTTT,CASRSRVYSNQPQHF
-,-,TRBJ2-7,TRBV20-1,TGCAGTGCTAGAGGGGATTATGGTCGGTACTTC,CSARGDYGRYF
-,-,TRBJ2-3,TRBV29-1,TGCAGCGGAGGGACCGTGATCACAGATACGCAGTATTTT,CSGGTVITDTQYF
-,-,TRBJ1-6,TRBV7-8,TGTGCCAGCAGCTTAGATCCCTATAATTCACCCCTCCACTTT,CASSLDPYNSPLHF
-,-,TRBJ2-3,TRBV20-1,TGCAGTGCTTCCAGGCTGTTGGTGGATACGCAGTATTTT,CSASRLLVDTQYF
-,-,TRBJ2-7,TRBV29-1,TGCAGCGCCGGACTCGAAACCTACGAGCAGTACTTC,CSAGLETYEQYF
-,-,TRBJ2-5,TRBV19,TGTGCCAGTAGTATCCGGGGTGAGACCCAGTACTTC,CASSIRGETQYF
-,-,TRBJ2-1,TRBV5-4,TGTGCCAGCAGCTTGAGCCAGGGTTTCCACAATGAGCAGTTCTTC,CASSLSQGFHNEQFF
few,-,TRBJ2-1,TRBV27,TGTGCCAGCAGTTTAATGCTCTACAATGAGCAGTTCTTC,CASSLMLYNEQFF
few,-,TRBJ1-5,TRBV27,TGTGCCAGCAGTTTAACAGAGCTGGGGCCCCAGCATTTT,CASSLTELGPQHF
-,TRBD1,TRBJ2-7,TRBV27,TGTGCCAGCAGTACAACTTGGACAGGGGGTAGGGAGCAGTACTTC,CASSTTWTGGREQYF
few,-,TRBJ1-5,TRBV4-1,TGCGCCAGCAGCCAAGATTGGCAGGGCGGGGTAACGGGCAATCAGCCCCAGCATTTT,CASSQDWQGGVTGNQPQHF
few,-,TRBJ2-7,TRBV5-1,TGCGCCAGCACCCCTCAACCAACCGGACAGTTACTTCCCTCCTACGAGCAGTACTTC,CASTPQPTGQLLPSYEQYF
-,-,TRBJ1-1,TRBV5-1,TGCGCCAGCAGCGGAAGAGGACGGACGAACACTGAAGCTTTCTTT,CASSGRGRTNTEAFF
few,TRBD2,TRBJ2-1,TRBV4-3,TGCGCCAGCAGTATGGGACTAGGTTCAGAAAATGAGCAGTTCTTC,CASSMGLGSENEQFF
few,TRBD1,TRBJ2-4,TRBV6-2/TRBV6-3,TGTGCCAGCAGTTACGCGGGACAGGGGTTGGACATTCAGTACTTC,CASSYAGQGLDIQYF
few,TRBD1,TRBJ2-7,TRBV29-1,TGCAGCGCCGGAAGGTCAGGGGGCCAGTACGAGCAGTACTTC,CSAGRSGGQYEQYF
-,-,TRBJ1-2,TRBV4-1,TGCGCCAGCAGCCAAAGTGGTGGGGGACTCTATGGCTACACCTTC,CASSQSGGGLYGYTF
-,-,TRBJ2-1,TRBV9,TGTGCCAGCAGCCCCTTGAGGGTGTCCTACGATGAGCAGTTCTTC,CASSPLRVSYDEQFF
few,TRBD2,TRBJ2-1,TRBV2,TGTGCCAGCAGTTCGTCGGGAGGGATCTACAATGAGCAGTTCTTC,CASSSSGGIYNEQFF
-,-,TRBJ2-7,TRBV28,TGTGCCAGCAGTGTCATAGGGGCGGGAAGCTCCTACGAGCAGTACTTC,CASSVIGAGSSYEQYF
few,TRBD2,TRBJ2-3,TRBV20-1,TGCAGTGCTAGAGATCTCTTCCCTAGCGGAGCCACAGATACGCAGTATTTT,CSARDLFPSGATDTQYF
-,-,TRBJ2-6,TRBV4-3,TGCGCCAGCAGCCGCCGGGACGGCCCCTCAGGGGCCAACGTCCTGACTTTC,CASSRRDGPSGANVLTF
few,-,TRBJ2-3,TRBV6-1,TGTGCCAGCAGTGAACTAAGCACAGATACGCAGTATTTT,CASSELSTDTQYF
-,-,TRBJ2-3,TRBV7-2,TGTGCCAGCAGCTTAGTATGGAAAGATACGCAGTATTTT,CASSLVWKDTQYF
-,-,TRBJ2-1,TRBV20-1,TGCAGTGCTCAACAATTTGGGACCGTGAGCTCCTACAATGAGCAGTTCTTC,CSAQQFGTVSSYNEQFF
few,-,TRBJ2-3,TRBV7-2,TGTGCCAGCGGAACAGGAGTCCTTAGCACAGATACGCAGTATTTT,CASGTGVLSTDTQYF
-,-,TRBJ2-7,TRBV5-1,TGCGCCAGCAGCTCTACTCCAGGGTACTCCTACGAGCAGTACTTC,CASSSTPGYSYEQYF